The 26 T cell receptor beta chains reported below all come from one sample, sequenced in a study of CD8 T cells in Susac syndrome. With random hexamers, about 0.45 to 1 ug RNA was reverse transcribed. TCRdb analysed the immunoSEQ multiplex PCR reads with MiXCR anew, one entry per CDR3 protein. The sample has some 130,000 distinct CDR3 sequences, approximately 95% seen once; the top ten hold approximately 0.18%. The specimen was CD8+ T cells from PBMCs. These receptors were collected from a human donor with Susac syndrome.

The chain couples TRBV6-4 to TRBJ2-3; 11 positions agree with TRBD2. The CDR3 is made up of 16 amino acids. Germline CDR1 is MRHNA and CDR2 is SNTAGT. The junction had 6 bases not matched to a gene; V was cut back by 6 bases and J by 1 base. The chain's CDR3 is CASSVGTSGRTDTQYF. CDR3 coding DNA: TGTGCCAGCAGCGTAGGGACTAGCGGACGCACAGATACGCAGTATTTT.

The genes are TRBV7-9 and TRBJ1-4; TRBD1 might be the D (5 bases). Germline V gene lookup returns CDR1 SEHNR and CDR2 FQNEAQ (reference sequence). This CDR3 region has 15 residues. Trimming removed 6 bases from V and 8 bases from J, with 19 bases in between. The CDR3 sequence: CASSARDLRKEKLFF. In DNA form, the CDR3 reads TGTGCCAGCAGTGCCCGGGACCTTCGTAAGGAAAAACTGTTTTTT. Complete variable domain (other parts from reference TRBV7-9 and TRBJ1-4): DTGVSQNPRHKITKRGQNVTFRCDPISEHNRLYWYRQTLGQGPEFLTYFQNEAQLEKSRLLSDRFSAERPKGSFSTLEIQRTEQGDSAMYLCASSARDLRKEKLFFGSGTQLSVL.

This chain links TRBV14 with TRBJ2-3, with D possibly matching TRBD2 (6 bases). Germline V gives CDR1 SGHDN, CDR2 FVKESK. This CDR3 is built from 19 residues. V lost 2 bases and J lost 2, with 23 bases in between. DNA of the CDR3: TGTGCCAGCAGCCAAAGCCGGCTGGACGGGAGTATAGACACAGATACGCAGTATTTT. The encoded protein is CASSQSRLDGSIDTDTQYF.

In this sample, this clonotype turned up once. V and J are TRBV14 and TRBJ2-1; 10 bases fit TRBD2. Germline V gives CDR1 SGHDN, CDR2 FVKESK. The V and J ends lost 4 bases and 10 bases, in that order; junction bases with no gene match: 4. The CDR3 runs to 13 residues. The CDR3 spells CASSPQGLAEQFF. CDR3 nucleotide sequence: TGTGCCAGCAGCCCGCAGGGACTAGCGGAGCAGTTCTTC.

CDR3 amino acids: CASSFGTSGSFGELFF. The CDR3 bases are TGTGCCAGCAGCTTCGGGACTAGCGGGAGTTTCGGGGAGCTGTTTTTT. V is TRBV5-6 and J is TRBJ2-2, with 14 bases matching TRBD2. CDR1 is SGHDT, CDR2 YYEEEE, per germline. The CDR3 is 16 amino acids. Trimming took 2 bases from V and 7 from J; bases not matched to a gene: 4.

This rearrangement joins TRBV6-5 to TRBJ2-1; D is ambiguous. CDR1 MNHEY and CDR2 SVGAGI come from the germline V gene. The germline V and J ends were trimmed by 0 bases and 10 bases, with 4 bases remaining between them. CDR3 length: 11 amino acids. The CDR3 DNA reads TGTGCCAGCAGTTACTCGGACGAGCAGTTCTTC. It codes for CASSYSDEQFF.

The chain joins TRBV3-1 to TRBJ2-5, with D perhaps TRBD1 (5 bases). The V and J ends lost 1 base and 10 bases respectively, with 22 bases between them. Germline-derived CDR1 and CDR2 are LGHDT and YNNKEL (reference sequence). The CDR3 extends over 16 amino acids. CDR3 bases: TGTGCCAGCAGCCAAGTAATACCGGCAGGGTATGTTGGCCAGTACTTC. It is translated as CASSQVIPAGYVGQYF.

This sequence joins TRBV5-1 and TRBJ2-7, with D uncertain. V lost 3 bases, J lost 0 bases, and 16 bases lay in between. This CDR3 comprises 16 residues. Germline V gene lookup returns CDR1 SGHRS and CDR2 YFSETQ. DNA of the CDR3: TGCGCCAGCAGCTGGCTCGGAGTAACGAGCTCCTACGAGCAGTACTTC. Protein product: CASSWLGVTSSYEQYF.

The J gene is TRBJ2-1, the V gene TRBV6-1; TRBD2 is a possible D gene (6 bases). Germline V gene lookup returns CDR1 MNHNS and CDR2 SASEGT. The CDR3 is 16 amino acids. The V and J ends lost 3 bases and 6 bases respectively, with 18 bases between them. CDR3 sequence reads: CASSDVATSFTNEQFF. The CDR3 bases are TGTGCCAGCAGTGACGTTGCGACTAGTTTTACCAATGAGCAGTTCTTC.

The chain combines TRBV27 with TRBJ2-7; 9 bases fit TRBD1. Germline V lookup: CDR1 MNHEY, CDR2 SMNVEV (reference sequence). This CDR3 comprises 15 residues. J was trimmed by 5 bases and V by 5 bases; bases with no gene match: 10. CDR3 in amino acids: CASSEQTGGIDEQYF. DNA for the CDR3: TGTGCCAGCAGTGAACAGACAGGGGGGATCGACGAGCAGTACTTC.

This chain joins TRBV7-8 and TRBJ2-1, with TRBD2 identical over 13 bases. V was pared by 5 bases and J by 7 bases, with 8 bases of the junction left unmatched. This CDR3 has 16 amino acids. Germline V gene sequence: CDR1 SGHVS, CDR2 FQNEAQ. The CDR3 region has the DNA TGTGCCAGCAGCACACCGACTAGCGGGAGGACGAATGAGCAGTTCTTC. Translation gives CASSTPTSGRTNEQFF.

J is TRBJ1-1 and V is TRBV19, with D hard to call. Germline V gene sequence: CDR1 LNHDA, CDR2 SQIVND (reference sequence). With 5 bases removed from V and 5 bases from J, the gap between germline ends came to 15 bases. The CDR3 extends over 14 amino acids. CDR3 protein: CASSPALMGTEAFF. For the CDR3, the DNA is TGTGCCAGTAGTCCGGCATTAATGGGAACTGAAGCTTTCTTT.

J is TRBJ2-2 and V is TRBV7-8; 8 positions agree with TRBD1. The CDR3 is 18 residues long. The germline CDR1 and CDR2 sequences are SGHVS and FQNEAQ. The junction had 10 bases not matched to a gene; V was cut back by 1 base and J by 3 bases. The CDR3 sequence is CASSLDSRAQGDTGELFF. Written as DNA, the CDR3 is TGTGCCAGCAGCTTAGACTCGCGGGCACAGGGGGACACCGGGGAGCTGTTTTTT.

V gene TRBV20-1 combines with J gene TRBJ1-2, with TRBD1 identical over 10 bases. The junction had 5 bases not matched to a gene; V was cut back by 5 bases and J by 5 bases. Germline lookup yields CDR1 DFQATT and CDR2 SNEGSKA (reference sequence). This CDR3 spans 13 amino acids. In nucleotides, the CDR3 is TGCAGTGCTTCGACAGGGGGCGGTTATGGCTACACCTTC. This sequence encodes CSASTGGGYGYTF.

V is TRBV20-1 and J is TRBJ1-2; the D gene is possibly TRBD1 (5 bases). V shed 4 bases and J shed 8 bases, with 14 bases lying between them. This CDR3 is built from 12 residues. Per the germline V gene, CDR1 is DFQATT and CDR2 is SNEGSKA (reference sequence). The CDR3 region is CSAIDSIEGYTF. DNA for the CDR3: TGCAGTGCTATAGACAGCATAGAGGGCTACACCTTC.

This clonotype was counted a single time. The rearrangement uses TRBV4-1 and TRBJ1-2; D gene uncertain. The V gene's germline CDR1 is MGHRA and CDR2 YSYEKL. The CDR3 length is 16 residues. The germline V and J ends were trimmed by 3 bases and 8 bases, with 22 bases remaining between them. CDR3 nucleotides: TGCGCCAGCAGCCACGAAGATGGGCGGCTTATGGAGGGCTACACCTTC. It is translated as CASSHEDGRLMEGYTF.

The chain uses TRBV2 and TRBJ2-5; 10 bases are shared with TRBD2. This CDR3 is built from 13 residues. The ends lost 8 bases at V and 5 bases at J; junction bases unmatched: 5. Germline CDR1 is SNHLY and CDR2 is FYNNEI. The CDR3 nucleotides are TGTGCCAGCGAGCGGGAGGGCCTTGAGACCCAGTACTTC. This sequence encodes CASEREGLETQYF. Combining the CDR3 with reference TRBV2 and TRBJ2-5 gives the whole variable domain EPEVTQTPSHQVTQMGQEVILRCVPISNHLYFYWYRQILGQKVEFLVSFYNNEISEKSEIFDDQFSVERPDGSNFTLKIRSTKLEDSAMYFCASEREGLETQYFGPGTRLLVL.

V and J are TRBV28 and TRBJ2-7; either TRBD1 or TRBD2 may supply D (5 bases each). The CDR3 is 14 amino acids. V lost 5 bases and J 2 bases, leaving 13 bases between the germline ends. Germline assignment: CDR1 MDHEN and CDR2 SYDVKM. The CDR3 nucleotides are TGTGCCAGCAGTGAAAGGGACGGAACCTACGAGCAGTACTTC. It translates to CASSERDGTYEQYF.

V usage is TRBV12-3 or TRBV12-4 and J usage is TRBJ1-2; D is unclear. The germline V and J ends were trimmed by 7 bases and 5 bases, with 14 bases remaining between them. This CDR3 spans 13 amino acids. The DNA of the CDR3 is TGTGCCAGCAAGGAGTTGAGTGGGTATGGCTACACCTTC. This sequence encodes CASKELSGYGYTF.

This clonotype was seen once. This chain joins TRBV12-3 or TRBV12-4 and TRBJ1-2, with 11 bases that match TRBD1. The CDR3 runs 15 residues. V lost 1 base, J lost 3 bases, and 1 base stayed unmatched. The CDR3 region has the DNA TGTGCCAGCAGTTTAGTGGGACAGGGGGACTATGGCTACACCTTC. Its translation: CASSLVGQGDYGYTF.

The chain recombines TRBV3-1 with TRBJ2-5; D is undetermined. This CDR3 comprises 12 residues. From germline, CDR1 is LGHDT and CDR2 YNNKEL (reference sequence). Trimming removed 0 bases from V and 5 bases from J, with 4 bases in between. CDR3 amino acids: CASSQERETQYF. As DNA, the CDR3 is TGTGCCAGCAGCCAAGAAAGGGAGACCCAGTACTTC.

The rearrangement uses TRBV19 and TRBJ1-5; D is uncertain. V shed 7 bases and J shed 3 bases, with 13 bases lying between them. Germline V CDR1 and CDR2: LNHDA, SQIVND (reference sequence). CDR3 length: 14 residues. CDR3 amino acids: CASTAGEYNQPQHF. CDR3 nucleotides: TGTGCCAGTACCGCCGGGGAATACAATCAGCCCCAGCATTTT.

The chain recombines TRBV9 with TRBJ1-1, with D uncertain. The CDR3 is 16 residues long. V dropped 1 base and J dropped 0 bases, with 13 bases sitting between them. Germline V gene lookup returns CDR1 SGDLS and CDR2 YYNGEE. CDR3 sequence (DNA): TGTGCCAGCAGCGTATCGTCCAAGGACGTGAACACTGAAGCTTTCTTT. Residues: CASSVSSKDVNTEAFF.

The V call is TRBV12-2, the J call TRBJ2-3; the D call TRBD2 from the table was never checked on the DNA. TRBV12-2 is recorded as a pseudogene. CDR3 length: 16 amino acids. The CDR3 protein is CASRPHGWESTDTQYF. The CDR3 DNA follows: TGTGCAAGTCGCCCCCACGGGTGGGAAAGCACAGATACGCAGTATTTT.

V is TRBV27 and J is TRBJ2-3; D gene unclear. This CDR3 is built from 15 residues. The V end lost 2 bases, the J end lost 4 bases, and 13 bases lay between the germline ends. Germline CDR1 MNHEY, CDR2 SMNVEV (reference sequence). CDR3 in amino acids: CASSLRLGLADTQYF. CDR3 in DNA: TGTGCCAGCAGTTTACGGCTAGGCCTAGCAGATACGCAGTATTTT.

V and J are TRBV28 and TRBJ2-2; possibly TRBD2 for D (6 bases). Trimming left V 11 bases short and J 5 bases short, with 27 bases between. Germline CDR1 is MDHEN and CDR2 is SYDVKM. The CDR3 covers 17 residues. The CDR3 here is CAPHLPGGPRITGELFF. The DNA of the CDR3 is TGTGCCCCCCATTTACCTGGAGGGCCTAGGATTACCGGGGAGCTGTTTTTT.